These T cell receptor beta chains were read from a single sample in a study of blood T cell repertoires in COVID-19. The table came from immunoSEQ multiplex PCR; TCRdb's copy has only in-frame clones and leaves some out. The repertoire holds about 210,000 clones, with roughly 82% as singletons. Sequencing input: peripheral blood. These receptors all come from a man over 45 with active or convalescent COVID-19. Both conserved end residues are part of each CDR3.

V	CDR3
TRBV28	CASRPPGQGVTEAFF
TRBV9	CASSVTGDNSPLHF
TRBV6-6	CASSYSGQGLGGYTF
TRBV11-3	CASSPSFNSHEQFF
TRBV5-1	CASSDSGGAYTQYF
TRBV11-2	CASSSWGQGGSNEQFF
TRBV7-9	CASSLGTGGYTF
TRBV10-1	CASRTGGPDTQYF
TRBV4-1	CASSQDSAGGRDGELFF
TRBV6-2/TRBV6-3	CASSSGGTYGYTF
TRBV6-6	CATQKSDRVNTEAFF
TRBV5-1	CASSWGWNTEAFF
TRBV5-6	CASSWALIGELFF
TRBV19	CASSIGAPNEQFF
TRBV28	CASSLEGTTYEQYF
TRBV18	CASSPADRGGNTIYF
TRBV7-3	CASSLQGLPQETQYF
TRBV5-1	CASSLIRRQETQYF